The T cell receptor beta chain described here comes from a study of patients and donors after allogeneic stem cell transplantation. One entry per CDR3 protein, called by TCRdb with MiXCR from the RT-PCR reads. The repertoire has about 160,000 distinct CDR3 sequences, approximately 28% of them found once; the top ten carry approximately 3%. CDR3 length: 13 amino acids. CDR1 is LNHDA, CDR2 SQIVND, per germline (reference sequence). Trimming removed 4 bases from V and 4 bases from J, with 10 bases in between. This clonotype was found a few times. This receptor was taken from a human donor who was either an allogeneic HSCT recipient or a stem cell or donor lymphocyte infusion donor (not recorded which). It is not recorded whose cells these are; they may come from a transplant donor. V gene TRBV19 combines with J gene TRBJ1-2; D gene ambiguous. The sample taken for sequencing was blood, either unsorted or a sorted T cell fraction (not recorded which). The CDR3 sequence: CASSTDRAYGYTF. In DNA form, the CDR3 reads TGTGCCAGTAGTACAGACCGAGCCTATGGCTACACCTTC.